Given below is one TCR beta chain in context. The record originates from a study of blood T cell repertoires in COVID-19. Sequencing was performed with immunoSEQ multiplex PCR; in TCRdb, only in-frame clones are kept and a portion is missing. The sample yields around 230,000 clones, over 70% seen once. This TCR was recovered from a woman in her forties or fifties with acute or convalescent COVID-19. The sample was peripheral blood.

The DNA for the CDR3 is TGTGCCATCAGTGCAGATGGACAGGGGAATTCACCCCTCCACTTT. The encoded protein is CAISADGQGNSPLHF. The chain has TRBV10-3 and TRBJ1-6, with TRBD1 matching 9 bases. After removal of 4 bases from V and 7 bases from J, the junction contained 5 bases not matched to a gene. The CDR3 is 15 amino acids. Germline values: CDR1 ENHRY, CDR2 SYGVKD.